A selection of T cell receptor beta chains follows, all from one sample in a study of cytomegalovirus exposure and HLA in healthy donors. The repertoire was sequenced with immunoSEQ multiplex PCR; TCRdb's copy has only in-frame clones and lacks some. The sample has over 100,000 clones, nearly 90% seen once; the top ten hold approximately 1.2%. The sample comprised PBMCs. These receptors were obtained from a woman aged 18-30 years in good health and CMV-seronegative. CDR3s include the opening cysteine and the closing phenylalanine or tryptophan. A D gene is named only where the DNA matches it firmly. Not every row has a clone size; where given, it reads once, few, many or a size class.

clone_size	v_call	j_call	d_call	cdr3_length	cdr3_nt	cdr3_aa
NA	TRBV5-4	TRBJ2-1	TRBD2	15	TGTGCCAGCAGCCTAACTAGCGGGGGGGCGGATGAGCAGTTCTTC	CASSLTSGGADEQFF
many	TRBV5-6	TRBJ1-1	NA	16	TGTGCCAGCAGCTTGGTCGGGGGAAGGGGGAACACTGAAGCTTTCTTT	CASSLVGGRGNTEAFF
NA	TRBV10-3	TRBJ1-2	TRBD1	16	TGTGCCATCAGTGTGACCGGGACAGGGGGTCCGAGGGGCTACACCTTC	CAISVTGTGGPRGYTF
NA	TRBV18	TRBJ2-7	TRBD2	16	TGTGCCAGCTCACCTAGGACATGGGGGGGATCCCACGAGCAGTACTTC	CASSPRTWGGSHEQYF
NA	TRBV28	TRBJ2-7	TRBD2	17	TGTGCCAGCAGCCCCCCAGGGTTACTAGCGGCCTCCTACGAGCAGTACTTC	CASSPPGLLAASYEQYF
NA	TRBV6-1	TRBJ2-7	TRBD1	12	TGTGCCAGCAGGGACAGGTCCTACGAGCAGTACTTC	CASRDRSYEQYF
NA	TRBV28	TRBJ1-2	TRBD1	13	TGTGCCAGCAGTTCCGGACAGGGAAAAGGCTACACCTTC	CASSSGQGKGYTF
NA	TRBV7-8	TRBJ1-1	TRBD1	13	TGTGCCAGCAGCCGACAGGGGGGCACTGAAGCTTTCTTT	CASSRQGGTEAFF
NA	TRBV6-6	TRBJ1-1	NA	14	TGTGCCAGCAGTTATGGGAGACTGAACACTGAAGCTTTCTTT	CASSYGRLNTEAFF
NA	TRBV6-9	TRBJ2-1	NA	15	TGTGCCAGCAGTTACTCGATCTCGGGGGACAATGAGCAGTTCTTC	CASSYSISGDNEQFF
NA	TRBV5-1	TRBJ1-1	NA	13	TGCGCCAGCAGCGCACAGGGTGGCGATGAAGCTTTCTTT	CASSAQGGDEAFF
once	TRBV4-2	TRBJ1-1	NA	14	TGTGCCAGCAGCCAACAGGGGTTTAACACTGAAGCTTTCTTT	CASSQQGFNTEAFF
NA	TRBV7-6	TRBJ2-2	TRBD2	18	TGTGCCAGCAGCTTATCCCCTCCCGGGGGGAATCCCACCGGGGAGCTGTTTTTT	CASSLSPPGGNPTGELFF
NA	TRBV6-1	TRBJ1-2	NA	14	TGTGCCAGCAGCCCCTCCGGGACAACAGCAGGCTACACCTTC	CASSPSGTTAGYTF
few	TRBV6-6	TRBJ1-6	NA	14	TGTGCCAGCAGCAGTTTCTCCCTTAATTCACCCCTCCACTTT	CASSSFSLNSPLHF
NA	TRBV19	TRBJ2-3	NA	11	TGTGCCAGTAGTATCCGGTATACGCAGTATTTT	CASSIRYTQYF
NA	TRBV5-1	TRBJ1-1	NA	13	TGCGCCAGCAGCTTGTTAGAGAACACTGAAGCTTTCTTT	CASSLLENTEAFF
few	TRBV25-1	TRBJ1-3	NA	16	TGTGCCAGCAGTAAATCGATAGGGGCCCCTGGAAACACCATATATTTT	CASSKSIGAPGNTIYF
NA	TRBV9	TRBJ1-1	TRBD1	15	TGTGCCAGCAGTGCGGGACAGGGTATTCTCACTGAAGCTTTCTTT	CASSAGQGILTEAFF
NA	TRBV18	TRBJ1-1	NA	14	TGTGCCAGCTCACCCGCGACAGGGAACACTGAAGCTTTCTTT	CASSPATGNTEAFF
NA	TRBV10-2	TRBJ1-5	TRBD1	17	TGCGCCAGCAGTCGCCCGACCGGGACAGGGCCCAATCAGCCCCAGCATTTT	CASSRPTGTGPNQPQHF
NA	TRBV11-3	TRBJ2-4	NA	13	TGTGCCAGCAGCCCGGGACAACAAAACATTCAGTACTTC	CASSPGQQNIQYF
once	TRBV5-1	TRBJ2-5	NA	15	TGCGCCAGCAGCAAACGGACTACCCCGGAAGAGACCCAGTACTTC	CASSKRTTPEETQYF
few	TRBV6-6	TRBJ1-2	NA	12	TGTGCCAGCAGTTACGTCGACGGGGGCTACACCTTC	CASSYVDGGYTF
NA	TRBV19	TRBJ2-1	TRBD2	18	TGTGCCAGTAGTATCGGACTAGCGGGGGAGATCTCCTACAATGAGCAGTTCTTC	CASSIGLAGEISYNEQFF
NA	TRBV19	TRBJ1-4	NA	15	TGTGCCAGTAGTATAGGGGGGGTTGGTAGTGAAAAACTGTTTTTT	CASSIGGVGSEKLFF
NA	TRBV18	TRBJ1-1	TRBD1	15	TGTGCCAGCTCACCAGGGGCTGACAGGGGAGCTGAAGCTTTCTTT	CASSPGADRGAEAFF